This T cell receptor beta chain stems from a study of CD8+ T cells in alopecia areata. Treatment denoted: oral pan-JAK inhibitor, 5-10 mg twice daily. Unmatched junction bases numbered 10, after V lost 0 bases and J lost 6 bases. There are 16 residues in the CDR3. Germline V gives CDR1 GTSNPN, CDR2 SVGIG (reference sequence). Reverse transcription of extracted RNA yielded cDNA, which provided the sequencing template. Measured with immunoSEQ multiplex PCR; TCRdb has only the in-frame clones, and not every one. The sample carries approximately 210,000 clones, approximately 70% recorded once. V usage is TRBV30 and J usage is TRBJ2-3; the match to TRBD2 covers 9 bases. The sequencing used CD4+ T cells sorted from blood, collected at approximately week 45, from a patient treated with tofacitinib. This sequence originates from a human donor with alopecia areata. This CDR3 is CAWSVLSGGPRDTQYF. The CDR3 region has the DNA TGTGCCTGGAGTGTTTTAAGCGGGGGGCCTCGGGATACGCAGTATTTT.